This TCR beta chain was retrieved from a study of blood T cell repertoires in COVID-19. Assay used: immunoSEQ multiplex PCR; TCRdb lists only in-frame clones, some missing. The data hold roughly 40,000 clones, with roughly 73% observed a single time. This clone was counted once. The J segment lost 6 bases and the V segment lost 6 bases, leaving 7 bases of the junction unmatched. Germline CDR1 SEHNR, CDR2 FQNEAQ (reference sequence). The CDR3 consists of 14 residues. The clonotype originates from a man at least 80 years old with acute or convalescent COVID-19. The gene calls are TRBV7-9 and TRBJ1-4; 7 bases are shared with TRBD1. Source material: peripheral blood. The CDR3 region has the DNA TGTGCCAGCAGGAGGGGGCAGCGGGATGAAAAACTGTTTTTT. It yields the protein CASRRGQRDEKLFF.